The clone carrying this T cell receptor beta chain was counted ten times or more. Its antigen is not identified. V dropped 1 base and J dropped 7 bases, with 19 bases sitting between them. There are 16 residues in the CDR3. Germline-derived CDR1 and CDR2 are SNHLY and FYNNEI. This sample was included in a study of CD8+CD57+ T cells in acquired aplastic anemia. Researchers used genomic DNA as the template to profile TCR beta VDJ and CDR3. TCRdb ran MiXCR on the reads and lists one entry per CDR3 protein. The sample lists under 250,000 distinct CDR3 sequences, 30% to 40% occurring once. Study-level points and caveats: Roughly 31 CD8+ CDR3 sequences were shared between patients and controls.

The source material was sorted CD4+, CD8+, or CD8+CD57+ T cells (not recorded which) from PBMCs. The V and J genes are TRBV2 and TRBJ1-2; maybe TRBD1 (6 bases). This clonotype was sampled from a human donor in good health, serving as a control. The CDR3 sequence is CASSEGGRGGIRGYTF. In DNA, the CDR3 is TGTGCCAGCAGTGAAGGCGGTAGGGGGGGAATACGTGGCTACACCTTC. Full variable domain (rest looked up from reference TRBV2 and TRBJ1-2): EPEVTQTPSHQVTQMGQEVILRCVPISNHLYFYWYRQILGQKVEFLVSFYNNEISEKSEIFDDQFSVERPDGSNFTLKIRSTKLEDSAMYFCASSEGGRGGIRGYTFGSGTRLTVV.